This record covers a single T cell receptor (beta chain). These data come from a study of blood T cell repertoires in COVID-19. Turning to the study itself: COVID-19 samples from acute and convalescent phases originated in the United States, Italy and Spain.

Followed over time, Seattle patients had been enrolled while infection was active. Study processing details: It was from reference gene primer amplification that nucleated cell counts were estimated. Sequencing was performed with immunoSEQ multiplex PCR; in TCRdb, only in-frame clones are kept and a portion is missing. V and J calls and clone size are those listed in that table; D and trimming were worked out from the DNA. The profile shows some 290,000 clones, roughly 90% of them singletons. The CDR3 covers 15 residues. Trimming took 2 bases from V and 4 from J; bases not matched to a gene: 5. Germline V gene sequence: CDR1 MNHNS, CDR2 SASEGT.

This TCR was sampled from a woman younger than 45 with COVID-19, enrolled during active disease. Sequencing used peripheral blood. The chain joins TRBV6-1 to TRBJ2-1; 7 bases fit TRBD1. CDR3 sequence (DNA): TGTGCCAGCAGTGAATCCCAGACAGGGTACAATGAGCAGTTCTTC. Its translation: CASSESQTGYNEQFF.